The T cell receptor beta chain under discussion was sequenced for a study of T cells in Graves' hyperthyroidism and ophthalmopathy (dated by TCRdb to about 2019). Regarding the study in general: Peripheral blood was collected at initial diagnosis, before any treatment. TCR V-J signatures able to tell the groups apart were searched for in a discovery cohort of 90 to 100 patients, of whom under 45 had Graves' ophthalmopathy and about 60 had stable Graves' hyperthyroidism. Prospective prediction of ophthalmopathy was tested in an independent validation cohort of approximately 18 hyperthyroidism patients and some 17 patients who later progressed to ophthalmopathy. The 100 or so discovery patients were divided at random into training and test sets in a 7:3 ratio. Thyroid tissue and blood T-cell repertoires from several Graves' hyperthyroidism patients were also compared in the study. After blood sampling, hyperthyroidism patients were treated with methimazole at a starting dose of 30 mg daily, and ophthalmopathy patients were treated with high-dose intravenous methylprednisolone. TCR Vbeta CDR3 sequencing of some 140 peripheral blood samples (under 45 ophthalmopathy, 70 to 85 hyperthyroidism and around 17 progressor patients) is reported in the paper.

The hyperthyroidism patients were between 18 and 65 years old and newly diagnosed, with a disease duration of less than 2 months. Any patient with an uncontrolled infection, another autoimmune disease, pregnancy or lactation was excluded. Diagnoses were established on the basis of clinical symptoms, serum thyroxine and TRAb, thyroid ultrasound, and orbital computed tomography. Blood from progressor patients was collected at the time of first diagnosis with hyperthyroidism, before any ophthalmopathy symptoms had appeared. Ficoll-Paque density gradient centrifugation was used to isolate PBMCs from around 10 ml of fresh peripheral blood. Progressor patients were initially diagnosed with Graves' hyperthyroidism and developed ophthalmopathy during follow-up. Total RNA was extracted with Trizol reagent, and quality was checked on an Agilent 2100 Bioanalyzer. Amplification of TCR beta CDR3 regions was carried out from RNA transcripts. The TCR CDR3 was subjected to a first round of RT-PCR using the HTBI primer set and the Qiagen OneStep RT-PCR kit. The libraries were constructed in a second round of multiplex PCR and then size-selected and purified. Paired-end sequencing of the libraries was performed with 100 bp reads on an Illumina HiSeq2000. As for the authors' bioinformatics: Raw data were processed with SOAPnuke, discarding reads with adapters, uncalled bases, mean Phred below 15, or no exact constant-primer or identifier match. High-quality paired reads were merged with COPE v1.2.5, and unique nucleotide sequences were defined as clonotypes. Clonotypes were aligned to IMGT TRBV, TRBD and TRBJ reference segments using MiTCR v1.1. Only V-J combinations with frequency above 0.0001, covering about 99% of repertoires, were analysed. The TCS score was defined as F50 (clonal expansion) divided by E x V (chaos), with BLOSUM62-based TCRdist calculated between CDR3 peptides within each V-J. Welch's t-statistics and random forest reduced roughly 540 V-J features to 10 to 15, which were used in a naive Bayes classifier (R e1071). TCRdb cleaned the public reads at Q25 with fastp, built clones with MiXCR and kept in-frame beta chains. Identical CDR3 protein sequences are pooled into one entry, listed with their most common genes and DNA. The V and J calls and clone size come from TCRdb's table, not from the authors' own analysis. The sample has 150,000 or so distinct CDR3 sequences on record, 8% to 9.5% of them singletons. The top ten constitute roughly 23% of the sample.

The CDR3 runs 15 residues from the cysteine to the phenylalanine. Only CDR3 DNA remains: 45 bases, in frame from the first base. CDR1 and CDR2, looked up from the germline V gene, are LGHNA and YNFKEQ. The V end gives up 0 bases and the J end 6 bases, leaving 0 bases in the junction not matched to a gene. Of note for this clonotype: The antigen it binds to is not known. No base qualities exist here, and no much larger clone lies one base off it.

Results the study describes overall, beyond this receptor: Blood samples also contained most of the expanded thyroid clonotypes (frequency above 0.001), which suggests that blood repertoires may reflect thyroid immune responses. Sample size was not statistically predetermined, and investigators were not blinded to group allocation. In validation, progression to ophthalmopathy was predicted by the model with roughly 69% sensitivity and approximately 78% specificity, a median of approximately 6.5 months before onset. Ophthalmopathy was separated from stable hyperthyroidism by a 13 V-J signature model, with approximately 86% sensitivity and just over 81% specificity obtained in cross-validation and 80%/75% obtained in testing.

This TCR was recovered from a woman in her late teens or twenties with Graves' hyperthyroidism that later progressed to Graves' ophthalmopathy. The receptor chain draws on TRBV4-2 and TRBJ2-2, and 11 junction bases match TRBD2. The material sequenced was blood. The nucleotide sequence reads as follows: TGTGCCAGCAGCCAAGATAGCGGGGGGGCCGGGGAGCTGTTTTTT. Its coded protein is CASSQDSGGAGELFF.